A selection of T cell receptor beta chains follows, all from one sample in a study of blood T cells in healthy people across ages. MiXCR was run by TCRdb on the 5' RACE reads, yielding one entry per CDR3 protein. This sample has under 2,000,000 distinct CDR3 sequences, with 49% found just once. The material sequenced was blood. These receptor sequences come from a woman aged 40 to 50 in good health. CDR3s include the opening cysteine and the closing phenylalanine or tryptophan. A D gene is named only where the DNA matches it firmly. Expanded clones get a size class; other rows say once, few or many, or leave the size out.

abundance: NA; v_gene: TRBV20-1; j_gene: TRBJ2-5; d_gene: TRBD1; CDR3nt: TGCAGTGCTGATCGGGGACAGGGGGTCGGGGAGACCCAGTACTTC; CDR3aa: CSADRGQGVGETQYF
abundance: NA; v_gene: TRBV20-1; j_gene: TRBJ2-1; d_gene: TRBD2; CDR3nt: TGCAGTGCCCCGGGGTGGATGACTAAGCGGGGGGGCCGCGTGGATGAGCAGTTCTTC; CDR3aa: CSAPGWMTKRGGRVDEQFF
abundance: NA; v_gene: TRBV27; j_gene: TRBJ2-3; d_gene: NA; CDR3nt: TGTGCCAGCAGTGCACGAACCACTTTCTATCAATCTCGAGGGGATACGCAGTATTTT; CDR3aa: CASSARTTFYQSRGDTQYF
abundance: NA; v_gene: TRBV28; j_gene: TRBJ2-3; d_gene: NA; CDR3nt: TGTGCCAGCAGATCGGACCATTCGGATACGCAGTATTTT; CDR3aa: CASRSDHSDTQYF
abundance: NA; v_gene: TRBV7-8; j_gene: TRBJ2-1; d_gene: TRBD2; CDR3nt: TGTGCCAGCAGCTTAGCGGGGGCTAGCGGGCGGCCTAGGCAGTTCTTC; CDR3aa: CASSLAGASGRPRQFF
abundance: NA; v_gene: TRBV20-1; j_gene: TRBJ2-7; d_gene: NA; CDR3nt: TGCAGTGCAGACACGTCGGAAACACCTTACGAGCAGTACTTC; CDR3aa: CSADTSETPYEQYF
abundance: NA; v_gene: TRBV7-9; j_gene: TRBJ2-5; d_gene: TRBD2; CDR3nt: TGTGCCAGCAGCTTTTCAACTGGACTAGCCCCAGAGACCCAGTACTTC; CDR3aa: CASSFSTGLAPETQYF
abundance: NA; v_gene: TRBV20-1; j_gene: TRBJ2-1; d_gene: TRBD2; CDR3nt: TGCAGTGTCGCGACTAGCCTGAGCTCCTACAATGAGCAGTTCTTC; CDR3aa: CSVATSLSSYNEQFF
abundance: NA; v_gene: TRBV4-2; j_gene: TRBJ2-3; d_gene: TRBD2; CDR3nt: TGTGCCAGCAGCCAGCCACAGCGGGGGGGCCCAGATACGCAGTATTTT; CDR3aa: CASSQPQRGGPDTQYF
abundance: many; v_gene: TRBV10-3; j_gene: TRBJ2-5; d_gene: NA; CDR3nt: TGTGCCATCAGTGAGATCGGGGGCCGAAAGGGGGAGACCCAGTACTTC; CDR3aa: CAISEIGGRKGETQYF
abundance: NA; v_gene: TRBV12-3/TRBV12-4; j_gene: TRBJ2-3; d_gene: TRBD2; CDR3nt: TGTGCCAGCATTATCACAAGCGGGGGCCCGCGGAATACGCAGTATTTT; CDR3aa: CASIITSGGPRNTQYF
abundance: NA; v_gene: TRBV7-2; j_gene: TRBJ2-1; d_gene: TRBD2; CDR3nt: TGTGCCAGCAGCGTGGATAGCGGGGGCTCCATGAATGAGCAGTTCTTC; CDR3aa: CASSVDSGGSMNEQFF
abundance: NA; v_gene: TRBV7-9; j_gene: TRBJ2-5; d_gene: TRBD1; CDR3nt: TGTGCCAGCCGCTCCCCCACCGGACAGGGCCCCCAAGAGACCCAGTACTTC; CDR3aa: CASRSPTGQGPQETQYF
abundance: NA; v_gene: TRBV28; j_gene: TRBJ1-1; d_gene: NA; CDR3nt: TGTGCCACCGTAGGGAACACTGAAGCTTTCTTT; CDR3aa: CATVGNTEAFF
abundance: NA; v_gene: TRBV9; j_gene: TRBJ1-2; d_gene: TRBD1; CDR3nt: TGTGCCAGCAGCAAGGGCAGGGGGGACAACTATGGCTACACCTTC; CDR3aa: CASSKGRGDNYGYTF
abundance: NA; v_gene: TRBV14; j_gene: TRBJ2-5; d_gene: NA; CDR3nt: TGTGCCAGCAGCATAGGCTGGGGGCCGGGGCAAGAGACCCAGTACTTC; CDR3aa: CASSIGWGPGQETQYF
abundance: NA; v_gene: TRBV27; j_gene: TRBJ2-7; d_gene: TRBD1; CDR3nt: TGTGCCAGCAGTTCAAGTGGGACAGGGAGGAGCCACGAGCAGTACTTC; CDR3aa: CASSSSGTGRSHEQYF
abundance: NA; v_gene: TRBV7-7; j_gene: TRBJ2-1; d_gene: TRBD2; CDR3nt: TGTGCTAGCAGCTTAGACACAGCGGGGGGGCAACCGTACAATGAGCAGTTCTTC; CDR3aa: CASSLDTAGGQPYNEQFF
abundance: few; v_gene: TRBV9; j_gene: TRBJ2-4; d_gene: NA; CDR3nt: TGTGCCAGCAGCGTAGAAGACGGGCTAGCCAAAAACATTCAGTACTTC; CDR3aa: CASSVEDGLAKNIQYF
abundance: NA; v_gene: TRBV4-3; j_gene: TRBJ2-3; d_gene: NA; CDR3nt: TGCGCCAGCAGCCAAGACGACACTTCCACAGATACGCAGTATTTT; CDR3aa: CASSQDDTSTDTQYF
abundance: NA; v_gene: TRBV6-2/TRBV6-3; j_gene: TRBJ2-3; d_gene: NA; CDR3nt: TGTGCCAGCTGCTCCTACAGGGCCGGGCGCACAGATACGCAGTATTTT; CDR3aa: CASCSYRAGRTDTQYF
abundance: few; v_gene: TRBV6-2/TRBV6-3; j_gene: TRBJ2-5; d_gene: TRBD1; CDR3nt: TGTGCCAGCAGTTACGGGACAGGGAAGACCCAGTACTTC; CDR3aa: CASSYGTGKTQYF
abundance: NA; v_gene: TRBV4-3; j_gene: TRBJ1-4; d_gene: NA; CDR3nt: TGCGCCAGCAGCCAAGATATCGCGGGTAGCGGTGAAAAACTGTTTTTT; CDR3aa: CASSQDIAGSGEKLFF
abundance: NA; v_gene: TRBV7-2; j_gene: TRBJ2-1; d_gene: TRBD2; CDR3nt: TGTGCCAGCAGACCCCCAGCGGGGGGGCCGAATGAGCAGTTCTTC; CDR3aa: CASRPPAGGPNEQFF
abundance: NA; v_gene: TRBV5-1; j_gene: TRBJ2-5; d_gene: TRBD2; CDR3nt: TGCGCCAGCAGCACCGGGGGGACCTCTGCAGAGACCCAGTACTTC; CDR3aa: CASSTGGTSAETQYF
abundance: NA; v_gene: TRBV5-1; j_gene: TRBJ2-2; d_gene: NA; CDR3nt: TGCGCCAGCAGCTTGTCGACAGACCACCCGAACACCGGGGAGCTGTTTTTT; CDR3aa: CASSLSTDHPNTGELFF
abundance: NA; v_gene: TRBV4-2; j_gene: TRBJ2-1; d_gene: NA; CDR3nt: TGTGCCAGCAGCCAAGAGAGCGCCTCCTACAATGAGCAGTTCTTC; CDR3aa: CASSQESASYNEQFF
abundance: NA; v_gene: TRBV4-2; j_gene: TRBJ2-5; d_gene: TRBD2; CDR3nt: TGTGCCAGCAGCCGGACTAGTCTACTCCAAGAGACCCAGTACTTC; CDR3aa: CASSRTSLLQETQYF
abundance: NA; v_gene: TRBV28; j_gene: TRBJ2-3; d_gene: TRBD1; CDR3nt: TGTGCCAGCAACCGGGACAGGAGCCCAGATACGCAGTATTTT; CDR3aa: CASNRDRSPDTQYF
abundance: NA; v_gene: TRBV12-3/TRBV12-4; j_gene: TRBJ2-5; d_gene: NA; CDR3nt: TGTGCCAGCAGTTTAAGGGGGTCCCGGGAGACCCAGTACTTC; CDR3aa: CASSLRGSRETQYF
abundance: NA; v_gene: TRBV7-2; j_gene: TRBJ2-1; d_gene: TRBD1; CDR3nt: TGTGCCAGCAGCCCGCAGGACAGGGTTCTCAGGAATGAGCAGTTCTTC; CDR3aa: CASSPQDRVLRNEQFF
abundance: few; v_gene: TRBV4-3; j_gene: TRBJ2-3; d_gene: TRBD2; CDR3nt: TGCGCCAGCAGCCAAGAGCAGCGGGGGGTCAGAGATACGCAGTATTTT; CDR3aa: CASSQEQRGVRDTQYF
abundance: NA; v_gene: TRBV12-3/TRBV12-4; j_gene: TRBJ2-7; d_gene: NA; CDR3nt: TGTGCCAGCAGTTGGGGCGGGTCCCAGTACTTC; CDR3aa: CASSWGGSQYF
abundance: few; v_gene: TRBV28; j_gene: TRBJ2-7; d_gene: TRBD1; CDR3nt: TGTGCCAGCAGTTGGGGATGGGACAGTAGTATCTCCTACGAGCAGTACTTC; CDR3aa: CASSWGWDSSISYEQYF
abundance: NA; v_gene: TRBV10-3; j_gene: TRBJ2-3; d_gene: NA; CDR3nt: TGTGCCATCAGTGACCGACTTTATACGCAGTATTTT; CDR3aa: CAISDRLYTQYF
abundance: NA; v_gene: TRBV4-1; j_gene: TRBJ2-6; d_gene: NA; CDR3nt: TGCGCCAGCAGCCAAGTGGGGACCCGCTCTGGGACCAACGTCCTGACTTTC; CDR3aa: CASSQVGTRSGTNVLTF
abundance: NA; v_gene: TRBV29-1; j_gene: TRBJ2-7; d_gene: TRBD1; CDR3nt: TGCAGCGCAGCCGACAGGGCCACCTACGAGCAGTACTTC; CDR3aa: CSAADRATYEQYF
abundance: NA; v_gene: TRBV5-6; j_gene: TRBJ2-7; d_gene: NA; CDR3nt: TGTGCCAGCAGCTATGAGGGAAGGTCCAGCTCCTACGAGCAGTACTTC; CDR3aa: CASSYEGRSSSYEQYF
abundance: NA; v_gene: TRBV7-2; j_gene: TRBJ2-1; d_gene: NA; CDR3nt: TGTGCCAGCAGCGCATCCCAGTCCTATGAGCAGTTCTTC; CDR3aa: CASSASQSYEQFF
abundance: NA; v_gene: TRBV14; j_gene: TRBJ1-1; d_gene: NA; CDR3nt: TGTGCCAGCAGCCAAGCAGGGTTGATGAACACTGAAGCTTTCTTT; CDR3aa: CASSQAGLMNTEAFF
abundance: NA; v_gene: TRBV24-1; j_gene: TRBJ2-5; d_gene: TRBD2; CDR3nt: TGTGCCACCAGTGCAGCGGGACTAGCGGAAGAGACCCAGTACTTC; CDR3aa: CATSAAGLAEETQYF
abundance: NA; v_gene: TRBV29-1; j_gene: TRBJ2-7; d_gene: NA; CDR3nt: TGCAGCGTCTCACGGGGGTTGTGGAATGAGCAGTACTTC; CDR3aa: CSVSRGLWNEQYF
abundance: NA; v_gene: TRBV7-2; j_gene: TRBJ2-1; d_gene: NA; CDR3nt: TGTGCCAGCAGCTTAGGGCTGCAGCCGGAGGAGACCCAGTTCTTC; CDR3aa: CASSLGLQPEETQFF
abundance: NA; v_gene: TRBV27; j_gene: TRBJ2-4; d_gene: TRBD2; CDR3nt: TGTGCCAGCGGGAGGGCCATTCAGTACTTC; CDR3aa: CASGRAIQYF
abundance: many; v_gene: TRBV9; j_gene: TRBJ2-3; d_gene: NA; CDR3nt: TGTGCCAGCAGCGCACTCACAGATACGCAGTATTTT; CDR3aa: CASSALTDTQYF